This TCR beta chain appears in the sequencing data of a study of CD8 T cells in Susac syndrome. J was trimmed by 4 bases and V by 1 base; bases with no gene match: 11. This CDR3 has 17 residues. Germline CDR1 reads SGHKS; CDR2 reads YYEKEE (reference sequence). Random-hexamer reverse transcription was applied to roughly 0.5 to 1 ug RNA. TCRdb re-called the immunoSEQ multiplex PCR reads through MiXCR, storing one row per CDR3 protein. The data contain hundreds of thousands of distinct CDR3 sequences, about 82% of them seen just once; the ten biggest clones take up around 0.2%. This chain links TRBV5-5 with TRBJ2-1, with TRBD2 matching 7 bases. The clonotype comes from a human donor with multiple sclerosis. Input material: CD8+ T cells from PBMCs. CDR3 loop: CASSLMREWAPYNEQFF. CDR3 in DNA: TGTGCCAGCAGCTTGATGCGGGAGTGGGCCCCTTACAATGAGCAGTTCTTC.